These 25 T cell receptor beta chains were sequenced from one sample in a study of cytomegalovirus exposure and HLA in healthy donors. Using immunoSEQ multiplex PCR, the repertoire was profiled, and TCRdb retains in-frame clones only, with some absent. The sample lists around 80,000 clones, 96% occurring once. Sequenced input: PBMCs. These receptors originate from a woman between 18 and 29 years old in good health and CMV-seronegative.

This chain uses TRBV18 with TRBJ2-7, with a possible D match to TRBD1 (6 bases). The CDR3 covers 15 residues. Trimming cost V 2 bases and J 3 bases, with 14 bases left between them. In germline, CDR1 is KGHSH, CDR2 LQKENI. The DNA of the CDR3 is TGTGCCAGCTCACCAGTCCCACAGGGTAACTACGAGCAGTACTTC. Residues: CASSPVPQGNYEQYF.

This clone was detected only once. The CDR3 sequence: CASSEDSYGYTF. As DNA, the CDR3 is TGTGCCAGCAGTGAAGACAGCTATGGCTACACCTTC. This sequence joins TRBV2 and TRBJ1-2; D is undetermined. The CDR3 has 12 residues. Germline V lookup: CDR1 SNHLY, CDR2 FYNNEI. V was pared by 1 base and J by 4 bases, with 4 bases between. The full variable domain, in which reference TRBV2 and TRBJ1-2 provide the parts outside the CDR3, is EPEVTQTPSHQVTQMGQEVILRCVPISNHLYFYWYRQILGQKVEFLVSFYNNEISEKSEIFDDQFSVERPDGSNFTLKIRSTKLEDSAMYFCASSEDSYGYTFGSGTRLTVV.

The V gene is TRBV28, the J gene TRBJ1-2; 8 bases map to TRBD1. This CDR3 has 13 residues. The germline CDR1 and CDR2 sequences are MDHEN and SYDVKM. The trim removed 3 bases at V and 7 bases at J, leaving 4 bases unmatched. The CDR3 sequence: CASSFQGASGYTF. Here the CDR3 DNA reads TGTGCCAGCAGTTTTCAGGGGGCGAGTGGCTACACCTTC.

The V gene is TRBV5-4, the J gene TRBJ2-5; D is possibly TRBD2 (7 bases). CDR1 and CDR2 from the germline V gene are SGHNT and YYREEE (reference sequence). There are 17 residues in the CDR3. V lost 3 bases and J 5 bases, leaving 23 bases between the germline ends. The CDR3 nucleotides read TGTGCCAGCAGCTCCGGAGGGGGAGGGGCCTGGGATGAGACCCAGTACTTC. This encodes CASSSGGGGAWDETQYF. Full variable domain (remainder filled in from reference TRBV5-4 and TRBJ2-5): ETGVTQSPTHLIKTRGQQVTLRCSSQSGHNTVSWYQQALGQGPQFIFQYYREEENGRGNFPPRFSGLQFPNYSSELNVNALELDDSALYLCASSSGGGGAWDETQYFGPGTRLLVL.

The chain has TRBV19 and TRBJ1-5; 9 bases are a match to TRBD1. Trimming removed 1 base from V and 9 bases from J; junction bases left unmatched: 7. This CDR3 comprises 15 residues. From germline, CDR1 is LNHDA and CDR2 SQIVND (reference sequence). The CDR3 loop reads CASSIVTGGLRPQHF. The CDR3 DNA is TGTGCCAGTAGTATAGTAACAGGGGGCCTTCGGCCCCAGCATTTT. Drawing the rest from reference TRBV19 and TRBJ1-5, the complete variable domain is DGGITQSPKYLFRKEGQNVTLSCEQNLNHDAMYWYRQDPGQGLRLIYYSQIVNDFQKGDIAEGYSVSREKKESFPLTVTSAQKNPTAFYLCASSIVTGGLRPQHFGDGTRLSIL.

V and J are TRBV7-6 and TRBJ1-3; no clear D. Germline V CDR1 and CDR2: SGHVS, FNYEAQ. CDR3 length: 16 amino acids. Trimming took 3 bases from V and 0 from J, leaving 12 bases between them. The CDR3: CASSFGRPSSGNTIYF. The CDR3, as DNA: TGTGCCAGCAGCTTTGGCAGGCCCTCCTCTGGAAACACCATATATTTT.

The chain employs TRBV6-5 and TRBJ2-7; TRBD1 might be the D (5 bases). CDR1 and CDR2 (germline): MNHEY, SVGAGI. The CDR3 sequence is 15 residues long. V was shortened by 8 bases and J by 1 base, with 18 bases between the two germline ends. The chain's CDR3 is CASARWGQPSYEQYF. In DNA form, the CDR3 reads TGTGCCAGCGCGCGATGGGGCCAACCTTCCTACGAGCAGTACTTC.

The chain combines TRBV7-8 with TRBJ2-3; 7 bases are shared with TRBD1. With V trimmed by 4 bases and J by 4 bases, 8 bases remained unmatched. The CDR3 loop spans 15 amino acids. The germline CDR1 and CDR2 sequences are SGHVS and FQNEAQ. CDR3: CASSYSIGGADTQYF. In DNA form, the CDR3 reads TGTGCCAGCAGCTATAGCATAGGGGGCGCAGATACGCAGTATTTT.

The table lists this clone with a count of one. The chain is built from TRBV5-1 and TRBJ2-1; TRBD2 is a possible D gene (5 bases). Trimming shortened V by 4 bases and J by 6 bases, and 17 bases separated the two germline ends. Germline loops: CDR1 SGHRS, CDR2 YFSETQ. The CDR3 loop spans 15 amino acids. The DNA of the CDR3 is TGCGCCAGCAGCGCGGCGAGGGCCCGCGGCAATGAGCAGTTCTTC. Its translation is CASSAARARGNEQFF.

The chain links TRBV6-5 to TRBJ1-4; D not resolved. The CDR3 has 12 amino acids. Germline loops: CDR1 MNHEY, CDR2 SVGAGI. V lost 0 bases to trimming and J lost 12 bases, with 8 bases between them. The CDR3 bases are TGTGCCAGCAGTTACTCGGGGAGAGAACTGTTTTTT. Translation gives CASSYSGRELFF.

V usage is TRBV11-3 and J usage is TRBJ2-1; 9 nucleotides line up with TRBD1. The germline V gene has CDR1 SGHNT and CDR2 YENEEA. This CDR3 contains 16 residues. Unmatched junction bases numbered 11, after V lost 5 bases and J lost 6 bases. Written as DNA, the CDR3 is TGTGCCAGCAGCGGGACGCACGGGACAGGGATCAATGAGCAGTTCTTC. It translates to CASSGTHGTGINEQFF.

The rearrangement uses TRBV18 and TRBJ2-3; D may be TRBD1 (6 bases). Trimming pared 2 bases from V and 1 base from J, leaving 16 bases between. Germline CDR1 KGHSH, CDR2 LQKENI. The CDR3 length is 17 residues. The CDR3 nucleotides read TGTGCCAGCTCACCATACACAGGGATCCTTGGCACAGATACGCAGTATTTT. Its protein is CASSPYTGILGTDTQYF.

The chain carries TRBV10-3 and TRBJ2-4; 10 nucleotides align to TRBD2. Germline V lookup: CDR1 ENHRY, CDR2 SYGVKD. The CDR3 totals 16 residues. V was clipped by 2 bases and J by 6 bases; unmatched bases: 7. This chain's CDR3 is CAISENGVAGGNIQYF. The CDR3 nucleotides are TGTGCCATCAGTGAGAATGGAGTAGCGGGGGGAAACATTCAGTACTTC.

The V and J genes are TRBV28 and TRBJ2-3; TRBD1 might be the D (6 bases). Germline values: CDR1 MDHEN, CDR2 SYDVKM. V lost 5 bases to trimming and J lost 4 bases, with 13 bases between them. The CDR3 consists of 14 residues. The CDR3, as DNA: TGTGCCAGCAGTCCCACCCACAGGGCAGATACGCAGTATTTT. This gives the protein CASSPTHRADTQYF.

This clone was observed a single time. This chain connects TRBV5-4 to TRBJ1-1, with TRBD1 matching 7 bases. Germline V gene sequence: CDR1 SGHNT, CDR2 YYREEE (reference sequence). The CDR3 runs 13 residues. After removal of 3 bases from V and 2 bases from J, the junction contained 1 base not matched to a gene. CDR3 loop: CASSYRGNTEAFF. CDR3 coding DNA: TGTGCCAGCAGCTACAGGGGAAACACTGAAGCTTTCTTT.

The gene calls are TRBV5-1 and TRBJ2-7; 7 nucleotides line up with TRBD2. The germline CDR1 and CDR2 sequences are SGHRS and YFSETQ. CDR3 length equals 15 residues. Trimming at V came to 0 bases and at J to 5 bases, leaving 8 bases not matched to a gene. This CDR3 is CASSLGGSKNHEQYF. Written as DNA, the CDR3 is TGCGCCAGCAGCTTGGGCGGGAGTAAAAACCACGAGCAGTACTTC.

This CDR3 is CASSFGPIAPGNTEAFF. CDR3 sequence (DNA): TGTGCCAGCAGCTTTGGGCCCATCGCCCCTGGGAACACTGAAGCTTTCTTT. The chain combines TRBV5-4 with TRBJ1-1; D is uncertain. The CDR3 consists of 17 residues. V lost 2 bases to trimming and J lost 1 base, with 18 bases between them. The V gene's germline CDR1 is SGHNT and CDR2 YYREEE (reference sequence).

This rearrangement joins TRBV5-1 to TRBJ1-4; D might be TRBD1 (6 bases). The germline V and J ends were trimmed by 0 bases and 6 bases, with 15 bases remaining between them. Germline CDR1 reads SGHRS; CDR2 reads YFSETQ. The CDR3 loop spans 16 amino acids. The CDR3 sequence is CASSLADSSGDEKLFF. CDR3 sequence (DNA): TGCGCCAGCAGCTTGGCGGACAGTAGCGGGGATGAAAAACTGTTTTTT.

The rearrangement uses TRBV5-1 and TRBJ1-4; TRBD1 matches 8 bases. The CDR3 is made up of 14 amino acids. Germline-derived CDR1 and CDR2 are SGHRS and YFSETQ. V gave up 7 bases and J gave up 5 bases; unmatched junction bases: 7. CDR3 sequence: CASRGGTGNEKLFF. Written as DNA, the CDR3 is TGCGCCAGCCGCGGTGGGACAGGAAATGAAAAACTGTTTTTT.

This clone has just one count. This chain links TRBV11-2 with TRBJ2-1; D might be TRBD2 (6 bases). Trimming removed 3 bases from V and 5 bases from J, with 11 bases in between. The length of the CDR3 is 14 residues. Germline assignment: CDR1 SGHAT and CDR2 FQNNGV. CDR3 sequence: CASSLALANNEQFF. CDR3 DNA sequence: TGTGCCAGCAGCTTGGCACTAGCCAACAATGAGCAGTTCTTC.

In its sample, this clone was seen a few times. The J gene is TRBJ2-3, the V gene TRBV11-2; the D is unclear. Trimming removed 1 base at V and 2 bases at J, with 4 bases between. The CDR3 is made up of 13 amino acids. Germline CDR1 SGHAT, CDR2 FQNNGV. The CDR3 coding sequence is TGTGCCAGCAGCTTAGCCTACACAGATACGCAGTATTTT. It translates to CASSLAYTDTQYF.

The chain couples TRBV19 to TRBJ2-7; D might be TRBD1 (6 bases). Germline V CDR1 and CDR2: LNHDA, SQIVND (reference sequence). CDR3 length: 14 amino acids. V gave up 3 bases and J gave up 4 bases, with 13 bases separating them. The DNA for the CDR3 is TGTGCCAGTAGTATTACTCAGGGGCGGTACGAGCAGTACTTC. Translating gives CASSITQGRYEQYF.

The chain uses TRBV9 and TRBJ2-7; D is unresolved. Germline CDR1 reads SGDLS; CDR2 reads YYNGEE. V dropped 1 base and J dropped 0 bases, with 8 bases sitting between them. The CDR3 loop spans 14 amino acids. CDR3 coding DNA: TGTGCCAGCAGCGTAAAGGCAGGCTCCTACGAGCAGTACTTC. Amino acids: CASSVKAGSYEQYF. The full variable domain, rest sourced from reference TRBV9 and TRBJ2-7, is DSGVTQTPKHLITATGQRVTLRCSPRSGDLSVYWYQQSLDQGLQFLIQYYNGEERAKGNILERFSAQQFPDLHSELNLSSLELGDSALYFCASSVKAGSYEQYFGPGTRLTVT.

The rearrangement links TRBV2 to TRBJ1-1, with no clear D. Trimming shortened V by 4 bases and J by 6 bases, and 12 bases separated the two germline ends. The germline V gene has CDR1 SNHLY and CDR2 FYNNEI. The CDR3 contains 13 residues. CDR3 loop: CASSAWSTPEAFF. CDR3 in DNA: TGTGCCAGCAGTGCCTGGTCTACCCCTGAAGCTTTCTTT.

The chain joins TRBV11-2 to TRBJ2-5; a weak D match, TRBD2 (7 bases). CDR1 and CDR2 from the germline V gene are SGHAT and FQNNGV. The CDR3 is 14 residues long. Trimming cost V 3 bases and J 5 bases, with 13 bases left between them. The DNA for the CDR3 is TGTGCCAGCAGCTTCGGGGGGCGCGGGGAGACCCAGTACTTC. Its protein product is CASSFGGRGETQYF.